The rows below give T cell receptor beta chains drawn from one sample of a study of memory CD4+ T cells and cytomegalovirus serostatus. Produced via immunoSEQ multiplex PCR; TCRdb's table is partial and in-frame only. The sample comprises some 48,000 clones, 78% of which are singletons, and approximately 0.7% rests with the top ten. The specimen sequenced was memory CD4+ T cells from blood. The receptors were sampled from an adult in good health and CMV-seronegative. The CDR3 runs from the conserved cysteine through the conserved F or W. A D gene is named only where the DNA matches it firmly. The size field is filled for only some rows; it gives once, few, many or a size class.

CDR3aa: CATYNEQFF; CDR3nt: TGTGCCACCTACAATGAGCAGTTCTTC; v_gene: TRBV19; d_gene: NA; abundance: NA; j_gene: TRBJ2-1
CDR3aa: CASGPTGTINQPQHF; CDR3nt: TGTGCCAGCGGCCCAACGGGGACGATCAATCAGCCCCAGCATTTT; v_gene: TRBV7-8; d_gene: NA; abundance: NA; j_gene: TRBJ1-5
CDR3aa: CASRDLHLEQYF; CDR3nt: TGTGCCAGCCGGGACTTACACCTCGAGCAGTACTTC; v_gene: TRBV6-5; d_gene: NA; abundance: NA; j_gene: TRBJ2-7
CDR3aa: CASGLTSGSPNEQFF; CDR3nt: TGCGCCAGCGGGCTGACTAGCGGGAGTCCAAATGAGCAGTTCTTC; v_gene: TRBV5-1; d_gene: TRBD2; abundance: NA; j_gene: TRBJ2-1
CDR3aa: CASGRQGYEQYF; CDR3nt: TGTGCCAGCGGTCGGCAGGGGTACGAGCAGTACTTC; v_gene: TRBV2; d_gene: NA; abundance: once; j_gene: TRBJ2-7
CDR3aa: CASSLLGQGAYGYTF; CDR3nt: TGTGCCAGCAGTTTATTAGGACAGGGGGCATATGGCTACACCTTC; v_gene: TRBV27; d_gene: TRBD1; abundance: NA; j_gene: TRBJ1-2
CDR3aa: CASSLQIGGQETQYF; CDR3nt: TGTGCCAGCAGCTTACAAATCGGGGGACAAGAGACCCAGTACTTC; v_gene: TRBV7-6; d_gene: NA; abundance: NA; j_gene: TRBJ2-5
CDR3aa: CASSDPGHPGGTPLHF; CDR3nt: TGTGCCAGCAGTGACCCGGGACACCCCGGAGGTACACCCCTCCACTTT; v_gene: TRBV6-1; d_gene: NA; abundance: few; j_gene: TRBJ1-6
CDR3aa: CASSYAGGASQPQHF; CDR3nt: TGTGCCAGCAGTTACGCAGGAGGGGCGTCTCAGCCCCAGCATTTT; v_gene: TRBV6-5; d_gene: NA; abundance: few; j_gene: TRBJ1-5
CDR3aa: CASSEKREGLGYEQYF; CDR3nt: TGCGCCAGCAGTGAGAAGCGGGAGGGCCTGGGGTACGAGCAGTACTTC; v_gene: TRBV10-2; d_gene: TRBD2; abundance: few; j_gene: TRBJ2-7
CDR3aa: CATCFADSYEQYF; CDR3nt: TGTGCCACTTGCTTTGCGGACTCCTACGAGCAGTACTTC; v_gene: TRBV28; d_gene: NA; abundance: NA; j_gene: TRBJ2-7
CDR3aa: CASRPGLAHTGELFF; CDR3nt: TGTGCCAGCAGGCCGGGACTAGCTCACACCGGGGAGCTGTTTTTT; v_gene: TRBV2; d_gene: TRBD2; abundance: NA; j_gene: TRBJ2-2